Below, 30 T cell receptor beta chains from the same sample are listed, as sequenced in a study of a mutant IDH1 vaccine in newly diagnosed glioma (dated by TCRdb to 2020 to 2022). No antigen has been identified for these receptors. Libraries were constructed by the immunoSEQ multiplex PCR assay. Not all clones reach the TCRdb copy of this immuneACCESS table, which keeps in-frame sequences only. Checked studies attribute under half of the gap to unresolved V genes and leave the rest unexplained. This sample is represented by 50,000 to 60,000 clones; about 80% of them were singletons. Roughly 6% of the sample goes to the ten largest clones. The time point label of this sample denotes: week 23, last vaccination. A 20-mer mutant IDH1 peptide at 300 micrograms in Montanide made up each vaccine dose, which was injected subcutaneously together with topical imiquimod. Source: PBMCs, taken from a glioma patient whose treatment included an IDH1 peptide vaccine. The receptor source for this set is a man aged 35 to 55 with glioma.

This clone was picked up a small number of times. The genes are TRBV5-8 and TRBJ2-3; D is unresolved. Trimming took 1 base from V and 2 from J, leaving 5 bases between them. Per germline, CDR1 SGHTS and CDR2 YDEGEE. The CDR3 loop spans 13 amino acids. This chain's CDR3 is CASSLTFTDTQYF. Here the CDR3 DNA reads TGTGCCAGCAGCTTGACATTCACAGATACGCAGTATTTT. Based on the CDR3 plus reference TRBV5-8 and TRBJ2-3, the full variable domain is EAGVTQSPTHLIKTRGQQATLRCSPISGHTSVYWYQQALGLGLQFLLWYDEGEERNRGNFPPRFSGRQFPNYSSELNVNALELEDSALYLCASSLTFTDTQYFGPGTRLTVL.

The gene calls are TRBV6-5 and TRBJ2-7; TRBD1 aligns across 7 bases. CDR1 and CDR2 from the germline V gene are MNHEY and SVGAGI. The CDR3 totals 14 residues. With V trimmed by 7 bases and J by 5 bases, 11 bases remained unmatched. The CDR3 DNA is TGTGCCAGCAATCCACGACAGGGCAGCGACGAGCAGTACTTC. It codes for CASNPRQGSDEQYF.

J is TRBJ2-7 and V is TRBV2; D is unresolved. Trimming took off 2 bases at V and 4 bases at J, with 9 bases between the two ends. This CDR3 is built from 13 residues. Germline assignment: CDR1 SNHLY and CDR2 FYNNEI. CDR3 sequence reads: CASSETWRYEQYF. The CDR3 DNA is TGTGCCAGCAGTGAAACGTGGAGATACGAGCAGTACTTC.

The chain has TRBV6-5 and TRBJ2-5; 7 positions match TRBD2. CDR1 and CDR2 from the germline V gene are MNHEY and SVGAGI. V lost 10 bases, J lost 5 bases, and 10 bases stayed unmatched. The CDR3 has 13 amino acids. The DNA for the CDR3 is TGTGCCACAATAAGCGGGGCATTGGAGACCCAGTACTTC. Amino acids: CATISGALETQYF.

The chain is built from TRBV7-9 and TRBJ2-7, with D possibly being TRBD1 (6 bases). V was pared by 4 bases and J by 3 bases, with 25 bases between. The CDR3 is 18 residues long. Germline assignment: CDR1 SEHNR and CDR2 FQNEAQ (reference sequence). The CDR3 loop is CASSSKTLGGVFIYEQYF. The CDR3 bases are TGTGCCAGCAGCTCGAAGACCCTAGGGGGAGTCTTCATCTACGAGCAGTACTTC.

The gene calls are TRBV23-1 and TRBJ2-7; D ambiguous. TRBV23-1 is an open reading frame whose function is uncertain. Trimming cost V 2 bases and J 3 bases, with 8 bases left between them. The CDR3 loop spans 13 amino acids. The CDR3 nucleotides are TGCGCCAGCAGTCAACAGCCCGACTACGAGCAGTACTTC. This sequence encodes CASSQQPDYEQYF.

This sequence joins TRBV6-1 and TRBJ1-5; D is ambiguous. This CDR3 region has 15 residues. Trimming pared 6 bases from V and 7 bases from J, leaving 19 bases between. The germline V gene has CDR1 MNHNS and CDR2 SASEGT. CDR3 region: CASSPRAGSQQPQHF. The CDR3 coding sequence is TGTGCCAGCAGCCCCCGGGCGGGGAGCCAACAGCCCCAGCATTTT.

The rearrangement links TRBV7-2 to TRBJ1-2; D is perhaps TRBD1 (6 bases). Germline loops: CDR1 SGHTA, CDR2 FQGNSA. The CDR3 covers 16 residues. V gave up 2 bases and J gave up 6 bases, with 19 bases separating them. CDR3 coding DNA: TGTGCCAGCAGCTTAATTTTCATCGCAGGGGTTGATGGCTACACCTTC. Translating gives CASSLIFIAGVDGYTF.

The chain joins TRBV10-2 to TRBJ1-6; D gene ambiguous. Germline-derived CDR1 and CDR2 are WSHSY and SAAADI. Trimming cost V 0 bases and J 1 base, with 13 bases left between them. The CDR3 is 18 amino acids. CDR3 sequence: CASSESSPGFSYNSPLHF. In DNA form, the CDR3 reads TGCGCCAGCAGTGAGTCGTCCCCAGGATTTTCCTATAATTCACCCCTCCACTTT.

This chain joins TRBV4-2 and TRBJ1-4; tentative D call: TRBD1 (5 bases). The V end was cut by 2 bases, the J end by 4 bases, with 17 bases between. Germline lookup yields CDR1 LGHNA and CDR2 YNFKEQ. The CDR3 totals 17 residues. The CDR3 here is CASSQHGEGRFNEKLFF. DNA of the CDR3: TGTGCCAGCAGCCAACATGGGGAGGGGCGTTTTAATGAAAAACTGTTTTTT.

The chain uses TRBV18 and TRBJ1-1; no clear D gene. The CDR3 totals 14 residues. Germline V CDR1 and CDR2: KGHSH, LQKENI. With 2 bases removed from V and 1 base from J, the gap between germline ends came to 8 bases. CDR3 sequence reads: CASSPGLTNTEAFF. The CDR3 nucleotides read TGTGCCAGCTCACCAGGACTTACGAACACTGAAGCTTTCTTT.

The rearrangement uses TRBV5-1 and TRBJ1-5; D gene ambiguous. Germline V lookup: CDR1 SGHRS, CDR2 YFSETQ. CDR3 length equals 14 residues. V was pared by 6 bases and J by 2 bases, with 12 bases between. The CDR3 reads CASTLWTGNQPQHF. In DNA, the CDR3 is TGCGCCAGCACCCTATGGACGGGCAATCAGCCCCAGCATTTT. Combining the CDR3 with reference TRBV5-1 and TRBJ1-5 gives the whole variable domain KAGVTQTPRYLIKTRGQQVTLSCSPISGHRSVSWYQQTPGQGLQFLFEYFSETQRNKGNFPGRFSGRQFSNSRSEMNVSTLELGDSALYLCASTLWTGNQPQHFGDGTRLSIL.

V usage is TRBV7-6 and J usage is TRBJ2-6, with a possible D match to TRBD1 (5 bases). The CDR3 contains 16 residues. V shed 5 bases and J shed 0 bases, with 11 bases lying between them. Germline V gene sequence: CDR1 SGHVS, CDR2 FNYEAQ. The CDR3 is CASSGPRVSGANVLTF. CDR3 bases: TGTGCCAGCAGCGGGCCCAGGGTCTCTGGGGCCAACGTCCTGACTTTC.

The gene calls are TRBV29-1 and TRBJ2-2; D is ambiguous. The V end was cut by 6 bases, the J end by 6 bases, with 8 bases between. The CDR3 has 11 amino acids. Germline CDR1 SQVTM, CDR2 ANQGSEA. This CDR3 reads CSVRDSGELFF. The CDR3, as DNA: TGCAGCGTAAGGGATTCCGGGGAGCTGTTTTTT.

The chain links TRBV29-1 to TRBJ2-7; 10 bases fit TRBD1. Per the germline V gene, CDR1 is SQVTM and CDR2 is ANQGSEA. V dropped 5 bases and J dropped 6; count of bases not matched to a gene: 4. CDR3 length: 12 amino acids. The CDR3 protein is CSVRQGASEQYF. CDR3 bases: TGCAGCGTTAGACAGGGGGCAAGCGAGCAGTACTTC.

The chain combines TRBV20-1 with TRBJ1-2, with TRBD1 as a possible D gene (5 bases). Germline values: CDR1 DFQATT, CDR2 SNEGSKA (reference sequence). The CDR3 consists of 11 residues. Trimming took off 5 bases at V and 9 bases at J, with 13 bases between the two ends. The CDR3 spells CSAHRPDSYTF. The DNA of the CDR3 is TGCAGTGCTCACCGACCGGACAGCTACACCTTC.

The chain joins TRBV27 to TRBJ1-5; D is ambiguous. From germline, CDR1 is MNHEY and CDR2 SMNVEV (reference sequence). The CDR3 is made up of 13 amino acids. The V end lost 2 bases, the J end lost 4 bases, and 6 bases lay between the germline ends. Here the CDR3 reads CASSLRENQPQHF. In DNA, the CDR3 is TGTGCCAGCAGTTTAAGGGAAAATCAGCCCCAGCATTTT.

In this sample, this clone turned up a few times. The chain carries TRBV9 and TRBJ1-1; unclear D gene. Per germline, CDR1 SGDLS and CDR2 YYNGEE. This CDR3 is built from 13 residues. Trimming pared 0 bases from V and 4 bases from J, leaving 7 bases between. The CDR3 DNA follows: TGTGCCAGCAGCGTAGAATGGGGCACTGAAGCTTTCTTT. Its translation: CASSVEWGTEAFF. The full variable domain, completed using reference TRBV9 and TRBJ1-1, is DSGVTQTPKHLITATGQRVTLRCSPRSGDLSVYWYQQSLDQGLQFLIQYYNGEERAKGNILERFSAQQFPDLHSELNLSSLELGDSALYFCASSVEWGTEAFFGQGTRLTVV.

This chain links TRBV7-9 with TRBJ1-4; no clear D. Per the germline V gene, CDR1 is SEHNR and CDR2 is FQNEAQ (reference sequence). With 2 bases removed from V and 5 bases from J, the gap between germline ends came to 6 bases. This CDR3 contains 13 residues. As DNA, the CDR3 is TGTGCCAGCAGCTTATCGGGAAATGAAAAACTGTTTTTT. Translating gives CASSLSGNEKLFF.

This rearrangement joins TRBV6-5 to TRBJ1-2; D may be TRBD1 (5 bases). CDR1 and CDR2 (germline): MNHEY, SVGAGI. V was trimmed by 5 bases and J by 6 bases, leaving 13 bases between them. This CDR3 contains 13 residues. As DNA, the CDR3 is TGTGCCAGCAGTCTCAGGGCGATGGATGGCTACACCTTC. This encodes CASSLRAMDGYTF.

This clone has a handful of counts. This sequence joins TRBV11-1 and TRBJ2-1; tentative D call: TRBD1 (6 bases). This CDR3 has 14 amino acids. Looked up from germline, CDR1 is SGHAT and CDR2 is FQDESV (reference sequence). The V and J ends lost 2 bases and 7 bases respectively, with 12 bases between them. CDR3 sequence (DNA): TGTGCCAGCAGCTTACCGACAGGCTTTAATGAGCAGTTCTTC. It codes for CASSLPTGFNEQFF.

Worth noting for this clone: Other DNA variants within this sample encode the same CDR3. In DNA, the CDR3 is TGTGCCAGCAGCCTAGCGGGGGGGGAGACCCAGTACTTC. It specifies CASSLAGGETQYF. The chain carries TRBV5-4 and TRBJ2-5, with 12 bases aligning to TRBD2. CDR1 and CDR2 (germline): SGHNT, YYREEE (reference sequence). Trimming took 4 bases from V and 5 from J; bases not matched to a gene: 0. The CDR3 is 13 amino acids.

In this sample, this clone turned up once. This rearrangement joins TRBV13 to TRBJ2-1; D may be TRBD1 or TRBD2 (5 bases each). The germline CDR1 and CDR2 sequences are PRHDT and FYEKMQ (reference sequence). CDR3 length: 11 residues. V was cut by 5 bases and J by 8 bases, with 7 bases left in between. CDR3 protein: CASSRGDEQFF. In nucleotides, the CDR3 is TGTGCCAGCAGCAGAGGGGATGAGCAGTTCTTC.

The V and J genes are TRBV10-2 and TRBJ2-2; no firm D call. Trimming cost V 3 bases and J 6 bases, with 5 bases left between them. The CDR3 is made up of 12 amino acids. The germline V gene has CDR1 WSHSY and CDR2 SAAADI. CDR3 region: CASSDGAGELFF. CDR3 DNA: TGCGCCAGCAGTGATGGGGCCGGGGAGCTGTTTTTT.

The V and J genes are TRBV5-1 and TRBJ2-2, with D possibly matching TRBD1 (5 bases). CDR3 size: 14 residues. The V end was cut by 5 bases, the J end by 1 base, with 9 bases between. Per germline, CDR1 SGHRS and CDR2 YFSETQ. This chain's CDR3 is CASSGRVNTGELFF. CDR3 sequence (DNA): TGCGCCAGCAGTGGCAGGGTGAACACCGGGGAGCTGTTTTTT.

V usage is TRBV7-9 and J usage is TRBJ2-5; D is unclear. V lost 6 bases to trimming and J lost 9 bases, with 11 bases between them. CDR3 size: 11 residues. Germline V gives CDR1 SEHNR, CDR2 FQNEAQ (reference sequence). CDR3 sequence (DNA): TGTGCCAGCAGAGGGATGGCCTCCCAGTACTTC. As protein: CASRGMASQYF.

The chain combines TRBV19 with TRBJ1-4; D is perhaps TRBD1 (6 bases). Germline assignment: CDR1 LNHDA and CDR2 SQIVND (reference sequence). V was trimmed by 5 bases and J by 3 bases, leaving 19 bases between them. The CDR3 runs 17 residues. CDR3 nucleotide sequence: TGTGCCAGTAGTTCGGTCTCTACCGAGGGGGCTAATGAAAAACTGTTTTTT. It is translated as CASSSVSTEGANEKLFF.

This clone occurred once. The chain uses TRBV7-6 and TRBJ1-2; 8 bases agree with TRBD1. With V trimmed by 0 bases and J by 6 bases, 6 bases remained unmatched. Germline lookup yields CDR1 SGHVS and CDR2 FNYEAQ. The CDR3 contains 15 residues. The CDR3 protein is CASSLAAGGFDGYTF. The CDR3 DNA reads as TGTGCCAGCAGCTTAGCGGCAGGGGGCTTTGATGGCTACACCTTC.

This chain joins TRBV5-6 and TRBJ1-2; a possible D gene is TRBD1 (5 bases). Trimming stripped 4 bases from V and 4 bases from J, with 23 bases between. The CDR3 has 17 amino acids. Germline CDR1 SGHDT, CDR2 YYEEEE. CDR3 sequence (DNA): TGTGCCAGCAGCCCGCGTGTCGGGACTCCCCGACCCTATGGCTACACCTTC. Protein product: CASSPRVGTPRPYGYTF.

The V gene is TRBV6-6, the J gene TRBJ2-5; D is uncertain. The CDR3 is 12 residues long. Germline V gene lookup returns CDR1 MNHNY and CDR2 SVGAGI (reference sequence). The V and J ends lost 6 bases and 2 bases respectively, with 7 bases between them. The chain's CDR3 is CASRTDQETQYF. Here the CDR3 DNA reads TGTGCCAGCAGGACGGATCAAGAGACCCAGTACTTC.